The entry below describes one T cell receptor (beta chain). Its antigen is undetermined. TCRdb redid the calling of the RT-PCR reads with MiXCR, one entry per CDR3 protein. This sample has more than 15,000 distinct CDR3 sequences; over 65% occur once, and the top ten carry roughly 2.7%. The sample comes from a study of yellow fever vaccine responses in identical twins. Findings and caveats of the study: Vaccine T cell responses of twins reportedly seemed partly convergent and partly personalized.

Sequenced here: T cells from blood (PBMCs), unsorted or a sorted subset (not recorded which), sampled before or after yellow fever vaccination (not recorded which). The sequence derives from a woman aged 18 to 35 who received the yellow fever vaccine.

CDR3 sequence (DNA): TGTGCCAGCAGCCCTCTAACCACAGGGACCTACGAGCAGTACTTC. This translates into CASSPLTTGTYEQYF. The genes are TRBV27 and TRBJ2-7; D may be TRBD1 (6 bases). Germline loops: CDR1 MNHEY, CDR2 SMNVEV (reference sequence). The CDR3 spans 15 residues. The V end was cut by 6 bases, the J end by 2 bases, with 17 bases between.